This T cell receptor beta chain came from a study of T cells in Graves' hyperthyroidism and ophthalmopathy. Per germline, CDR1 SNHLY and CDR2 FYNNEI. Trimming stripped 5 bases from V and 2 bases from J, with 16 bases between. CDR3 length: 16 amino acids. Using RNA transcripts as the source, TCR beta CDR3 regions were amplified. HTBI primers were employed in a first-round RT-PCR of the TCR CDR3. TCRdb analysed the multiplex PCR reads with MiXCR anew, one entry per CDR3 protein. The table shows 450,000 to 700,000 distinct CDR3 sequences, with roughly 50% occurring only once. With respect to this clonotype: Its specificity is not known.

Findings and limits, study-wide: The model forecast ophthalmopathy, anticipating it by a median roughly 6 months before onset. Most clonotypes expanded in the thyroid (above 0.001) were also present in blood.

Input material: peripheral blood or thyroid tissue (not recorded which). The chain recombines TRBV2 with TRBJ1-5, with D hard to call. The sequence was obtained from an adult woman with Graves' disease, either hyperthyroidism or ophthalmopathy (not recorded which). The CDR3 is CASSSHMPWGNQPQHF. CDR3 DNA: TGTGCCAGCAGTTCCCACATGCCCTGGGGCAATCAGCCCCAGCATTTT.